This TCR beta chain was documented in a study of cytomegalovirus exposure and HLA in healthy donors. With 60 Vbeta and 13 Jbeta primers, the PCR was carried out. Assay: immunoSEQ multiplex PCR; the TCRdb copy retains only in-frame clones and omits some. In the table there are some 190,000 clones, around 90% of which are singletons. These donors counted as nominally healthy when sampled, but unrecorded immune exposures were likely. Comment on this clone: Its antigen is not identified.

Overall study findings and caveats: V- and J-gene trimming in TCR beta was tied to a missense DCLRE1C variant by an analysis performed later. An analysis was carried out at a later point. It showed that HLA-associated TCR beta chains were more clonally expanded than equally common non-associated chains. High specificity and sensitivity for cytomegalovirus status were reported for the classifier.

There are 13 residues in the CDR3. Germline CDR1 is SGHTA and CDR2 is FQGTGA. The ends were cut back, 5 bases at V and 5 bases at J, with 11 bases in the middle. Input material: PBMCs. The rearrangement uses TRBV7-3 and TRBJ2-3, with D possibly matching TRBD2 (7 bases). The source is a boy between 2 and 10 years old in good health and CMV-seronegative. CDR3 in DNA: TGTGCCAGCAGCCGAGGGGGGGGAGATACGCAGTATTTT. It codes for CASSRGGGDTQYF.